The entry below describes one T cell receptor (beta chain). What it binds is unknown. The authors obtained over 95% purity in all sorted populations. The sequenced template was cDNA made from the entire isolated RNA. Generated by immunoSEQ multiplex PCR, the TCRdb table keeps only in-frame clones and is missing some. The sample records about 330,000 clones, approximately 10% being singletons. This record belongs to a study of beta chain features in type 1 diabetes. In the study overall: Patients did not differ from healthy donors in age, gender or cell yield. Study findings and constraints: Type 1 diabetes patients had VDJ junctions that carried fewer insertions and more deletions.

This CDR3 contains 15 residues. Trimming took off 4 bases at V and 6 bases at J, with 20 bases between the two ends. Germline V CDR1 and CDR2: SGHKS, YYEKEE (reference sequence). The origin of this receptor is a woman in her thirties in good health. J is TRBJ2-7 and V is TRBV5-5; possible D gene TRBD1, 5 bases. Sequences were obtained from naive CD4+ T cells from blood. The CDR3 nucleotides are TGTGCCAGCAGCACCAGGGTGAATCCATCCCTCGAGCAGTACTTC. It is translated as CASSTRVNPSLEQYF.